The 3 T cell receptor beta chains below were found in one sample sequenced in a study of CDR3 diversity in severe acne. A single record per CDR3 protein comes from TCRdb applying MiXCR to the PCR reads. This table holds about 85,000 distinct CDR3 sequences, approximately 52% found once. Sample: blood. These TCRs come from a male donor in good health, serving as a control.

V is TRBV7-9 and J is TRBJ2-7; D unclear. Germline V CDR1 and CDR2: SEHNR, FQNEAQ (reference sequence). The CDR3 loop spans 13 amino acids. The V end lost 5 bases, the J end lost 0 bases, and 8 bases lay between the germline ends. The CDR3 nucleotides are TGTGCCAGCAGCCCCATTATCTCCTACGAGCAGTACTTC. It translates to CASSPIISYEQYF.

This chain joins TRBV2 and TRBJ2-1; D gene ambiguous. Germline values: CDR1 SNHLY, CDR2 FYNNEI. The CDR3 sequence is 13 residues long. Trimming left V 6 bases short and J 0 bases short, with 6 bases between. The CDR3 protein is CASRDDSYNEQFF. Here the CDR3 DNA reads TGTGCCAGCAGAGATGACTCCTACAATGAGCAGTTCTTC.

The J gene is TRBJ1-5, the V gene TRBV7-9; D unresolved. This CDR3 is built from 15 residues. With 6 bases removed from V and 3 bases from J, the gap between germline ends came to 15 bases. Per germline, CDR1 SEHNR and CDR2 FQNEAQ (reference sequence). The CDR3 DNA reads TGTGCCAGCAGTTTCGAGTTGAGGCACAATCAGCCCCAGCATTTT. This translates into CASSFELRHNQPQHF.